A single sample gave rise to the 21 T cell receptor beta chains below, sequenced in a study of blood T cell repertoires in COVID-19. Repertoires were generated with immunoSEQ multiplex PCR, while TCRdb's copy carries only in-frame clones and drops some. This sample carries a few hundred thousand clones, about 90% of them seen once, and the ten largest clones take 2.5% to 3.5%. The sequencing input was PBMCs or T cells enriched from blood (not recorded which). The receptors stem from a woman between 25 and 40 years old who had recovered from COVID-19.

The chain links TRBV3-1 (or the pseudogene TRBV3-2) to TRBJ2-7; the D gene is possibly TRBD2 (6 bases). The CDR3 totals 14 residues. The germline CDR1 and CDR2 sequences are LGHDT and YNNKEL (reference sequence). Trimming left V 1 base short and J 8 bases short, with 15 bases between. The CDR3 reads CASSQAEGTLQQYF. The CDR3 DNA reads TGTGCCAGCAGCCAAGCGGAGGGTACGTTGCAGCAGTACTTC.

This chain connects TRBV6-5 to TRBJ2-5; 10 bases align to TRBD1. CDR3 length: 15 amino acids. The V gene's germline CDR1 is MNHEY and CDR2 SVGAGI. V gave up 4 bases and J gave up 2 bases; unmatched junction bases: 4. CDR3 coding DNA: TGTGCCAGCAGTTTGACAGGGGGCGCGCAAGAGACCCAGTACTTC. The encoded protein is CASSLTGGAQETQYF.

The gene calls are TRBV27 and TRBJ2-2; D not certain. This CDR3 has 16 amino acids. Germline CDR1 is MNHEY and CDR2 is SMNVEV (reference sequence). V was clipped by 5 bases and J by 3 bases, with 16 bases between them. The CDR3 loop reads CASSLVAQVDTGELFF. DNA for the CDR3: TGTGCCAGCAGTCTCGTGGCGCAGGTTGACACCGGGGAGCTGTTTTTT.

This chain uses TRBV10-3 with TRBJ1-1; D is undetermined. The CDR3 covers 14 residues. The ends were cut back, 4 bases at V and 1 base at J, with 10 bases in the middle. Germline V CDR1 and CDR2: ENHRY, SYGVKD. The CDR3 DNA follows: TGTGCCATCAGTGTTCACCAGGAGAACACTGAAGCTTTCTTT. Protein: CAISVHQENTEAFF.

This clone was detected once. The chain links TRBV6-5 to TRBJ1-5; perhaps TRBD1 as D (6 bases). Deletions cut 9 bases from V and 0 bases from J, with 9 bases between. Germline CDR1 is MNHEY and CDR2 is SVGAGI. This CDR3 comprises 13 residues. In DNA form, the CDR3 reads TGTGCCAGTAAACAGGGTAGCAATCAGCCCCAGCATTTT. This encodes CASKQGSNQPQHF.

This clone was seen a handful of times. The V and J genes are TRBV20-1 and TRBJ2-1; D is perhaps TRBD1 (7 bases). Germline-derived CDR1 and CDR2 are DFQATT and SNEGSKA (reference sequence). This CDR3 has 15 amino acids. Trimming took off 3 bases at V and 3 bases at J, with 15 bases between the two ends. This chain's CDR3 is CSASRQGGFYNEQFF. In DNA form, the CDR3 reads TGCAGTGCTAGTCGCCAGGGGGGTTTCTACAATGAGCAGTTCTTC.

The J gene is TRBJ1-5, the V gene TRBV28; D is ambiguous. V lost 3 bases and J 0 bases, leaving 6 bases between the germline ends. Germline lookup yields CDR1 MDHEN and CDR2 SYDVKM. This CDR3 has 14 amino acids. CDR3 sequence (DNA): TGTGCCAGCAGTTTGGGCCGTAGCAATCAGCCCCAGCATTTT. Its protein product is CASSLGRSNQPQHF.

Here the CDR3 reads CASSVAGEGLYEQYF. For the CDR3, the DNA is TGTGCCAGCAGCGTAGCCGGGGAGGGGCTCTACGAGCAGTACTTC. The chain carries TRBV9 and TRBJ2-7; TRBD2 aligns across 7 bases. With V trimmed by 0 bases and J by 3 bases, 6 bases remained unmatched. Looked up from germline, CDR1 is SGDLS and CDR2 is YYNGEE. This CDR3 has 15 residues.

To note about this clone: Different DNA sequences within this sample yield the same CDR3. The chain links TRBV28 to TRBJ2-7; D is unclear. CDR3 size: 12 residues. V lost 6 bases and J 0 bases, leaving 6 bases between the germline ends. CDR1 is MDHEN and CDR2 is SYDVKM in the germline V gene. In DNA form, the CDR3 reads TGTGCCAGCAGGCCTAGCTCCTACGAGCAGTACTTC. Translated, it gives CASRPSSYEQYF. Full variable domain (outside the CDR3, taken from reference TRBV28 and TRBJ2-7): DVKVTQSSRYLVKRTGEKVFLECVQDMDHENMFWYRQDPGLGLRLIYFSYDVKMKEKGDIPEGYSVSREKKERFSLILESASTNQTSMYLCASRPSSYEQYFGPGTRLTVT.

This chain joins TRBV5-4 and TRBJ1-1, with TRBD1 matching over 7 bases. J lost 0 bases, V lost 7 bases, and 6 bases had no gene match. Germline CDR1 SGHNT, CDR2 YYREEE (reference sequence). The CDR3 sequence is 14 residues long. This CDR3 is CASAGDRLNTEAFF. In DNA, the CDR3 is TGTGCCAGCGCAGGGGACAGACTGAACACTGAAGCTTTCTTT.

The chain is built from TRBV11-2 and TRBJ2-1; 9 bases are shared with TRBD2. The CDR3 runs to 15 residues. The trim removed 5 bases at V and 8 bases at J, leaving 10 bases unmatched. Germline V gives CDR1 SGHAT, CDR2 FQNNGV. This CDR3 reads CASSPTSGGVDEQFF. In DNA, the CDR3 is TGTGCCAGCAGCCCGACTAGCGGTGGGGTGGATGAGCAGTTCTTC.

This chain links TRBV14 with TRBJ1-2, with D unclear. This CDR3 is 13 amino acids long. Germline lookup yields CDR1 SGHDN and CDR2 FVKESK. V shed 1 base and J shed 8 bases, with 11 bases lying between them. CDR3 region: CASSQVHVGGYTF. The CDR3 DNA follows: TGTGCCAGCAGCCAAGTTCACGTCGGGGGCTACACCTTC.

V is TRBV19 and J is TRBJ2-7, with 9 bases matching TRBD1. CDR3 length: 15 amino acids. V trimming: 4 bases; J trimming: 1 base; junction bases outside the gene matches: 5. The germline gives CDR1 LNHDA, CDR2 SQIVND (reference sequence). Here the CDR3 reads CASSRDREVSYEQYF. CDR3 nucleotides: TGTGCCAGTAGTAGGGACAGGGAGGTTTCCTACGAGCAGTACTTC.

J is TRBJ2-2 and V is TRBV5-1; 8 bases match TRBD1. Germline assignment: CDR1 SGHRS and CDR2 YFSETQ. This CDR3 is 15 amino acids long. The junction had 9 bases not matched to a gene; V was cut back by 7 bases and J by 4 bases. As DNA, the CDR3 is TGCGCCAGCGAGGAAGGACAGGGCCCCACCGGGGAGCTGTTTTTT. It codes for CASEEGQGPTGELFF.

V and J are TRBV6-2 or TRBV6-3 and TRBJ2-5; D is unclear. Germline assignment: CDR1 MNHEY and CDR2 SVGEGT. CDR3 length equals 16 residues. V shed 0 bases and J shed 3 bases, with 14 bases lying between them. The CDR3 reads CASSYSREVPEETQYF. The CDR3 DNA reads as TGTGCCAGCAGTTACTCGAGAGAAGTCCCCGAAGAGACCCAGTACTTC.

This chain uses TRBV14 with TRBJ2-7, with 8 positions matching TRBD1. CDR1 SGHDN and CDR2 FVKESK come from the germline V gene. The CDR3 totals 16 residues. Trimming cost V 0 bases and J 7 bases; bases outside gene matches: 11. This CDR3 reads CASSQDWKDRVGEQYF. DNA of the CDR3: TGTGCCAGCAGCCAAGATTGGAAGGACAGGGTGGGTGAGCAGTACTTC.

This CDR3 is CASSAWQGTDTQYF. Here the CDR3 DNA reads TGTGCCAGCAGTGCCTGGCAGGGCACAGATACGCAGTATTTT. The chain employs TRBV27 and TRBJ2-3; D gene uncertain. Trimming cost V 5 bases and J 1 base, with 10 bases left between them. The CDR3 totals 14 residues. From germline, CDR1 is MNHEY and CDR2 SMNVEV (reference sequence).

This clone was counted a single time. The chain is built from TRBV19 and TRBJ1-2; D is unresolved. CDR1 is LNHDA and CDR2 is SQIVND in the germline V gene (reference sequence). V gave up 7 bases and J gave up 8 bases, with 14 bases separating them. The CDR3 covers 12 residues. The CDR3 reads CASIFRLAGYTF. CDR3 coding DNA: TGTGCCAGTATTTTCAGGCTCGCGGGCTACACCTTC.

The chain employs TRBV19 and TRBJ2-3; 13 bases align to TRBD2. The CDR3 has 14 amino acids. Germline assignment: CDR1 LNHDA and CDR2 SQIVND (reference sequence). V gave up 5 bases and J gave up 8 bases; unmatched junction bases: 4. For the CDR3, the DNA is TGTGCCAGTAGTGCCCGACTAGCGGGAGGTACGCAGTATTTT. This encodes CASSARLAGGTQYF. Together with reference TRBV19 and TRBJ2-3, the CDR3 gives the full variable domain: DGGITQSPKYLFRKEGQNVTLSCEQNLNHDAMYWYRQDPGQGLRLIYYSQIVNDFQKGDIAEGYSVSREKKESFPLTVTSAQKNPTAFYLCASSARLAGGTQYFGPGTRLTVL.

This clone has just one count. CDR3 DNA sequence: TGCGCCAGCAGAAACAGGGGGCTTAACACTGAAGCTTTCTTT. It yields the protein CASRNRGLNTEAFF. The chain combines TRBV5-1 with TRBJ1-1, with 9 nucleotides matching TRBD1. Trimming at V came to 5 bases and at J to 2 bases, leaving 4 bases not matched to a gene. This CDR3 region has 14 residues. Per germline, CDR1 SGHRS and CDR2 YFSETQ.

CDR3 nucleotide sequence: TGTGCCAGCAGTGACGGTTTTCGGAATCAGCCCCAGCATTTT. Translated, it gives CASSDGFRNQPQHF. V is TRBV6-1 and J is TRBJ1-5, with D uncertain. The V end lost 3 bases, the J end lost 4 bases, and 10 bases lay between the germline ends. The CDR3 contains 14 residues. Germline V CDR1 and CDR2: MNHNS, SASEGT.